The rows below give T cell receptor beta chains drawn from one sample of a study of CD8 T cells in Susac syndrome. TCRdb itself ran the immunoSEQ multiplex PCR reads through MiXCR, one entry per CDR3 protein. The repertoire includes approximately 150,000 distinct CDR3 sequences, roughly 94% of them detected once, and approximately 0.09% sits in the top ten. The sample consisted of CD4+ T cells from PBMCs. The receptors here all came from a human donor in good health. Both conserved end residues are part of each CDR3. Each record gives: J gene, clone size, V gene, D gene, CDR3 protein, CDR3 DNA. A D gene is named only where the DNA matches it firmly. Only part of the rows carry a size: once, few, many, or a class if the clone is expanded.

TRBJ2-2 NA TRBV12-5 TRBD1 CASGSLSPGQGAPNTGELFF TGTGCTAGTGGATCTCTGTCTCCCGGACAGGGCGCCCCGAACACCGGGGAGCTGTTTTTT
TRBJ2-6 once TRBV12-3/TRBV12-4 NA CASTLLGGSGANVLTF TGTGCCAGCACCTTACTGGGTGGCTCTGGGGCCAACGTCCTGACTTTC
TRBJ2-4 NA TRBV7-2 NA CASSLGWGAAKNIQYF TGTGCCAGCAGCTTAGGGTGGGGTGCAGCCAAAAACATTCAGTACTTC
TRBJ1-1 NA TRBV5-1 NA CASSLMSLNTEAFF TGCGCCAGCAGCTTAATGTCCCTGAACACTGAAGCTTTCTTT
TRBJ2-5 NA TRBV30 NA CAWSFGTETQYF TGTGCCTGGAGCTTCGGTACAGAGACCCAGTACTTC
TRBJ1-2 NA TRBV21-1 NA CASSKDSLTNYGYTF TGTGCCAGCAGCAAAGACAGCCTGACAAACTATGGCTACACCTTC
TRBJ2-7 NA TRBV7-9 NA CASSQTGPPYEQYF TGTGCCAGCAGCCAGACAGGACCCCCCTACGAGCAGTACTTC
TRBJ2-1 NA TRBV5-4 NA CASSLPRVGLNEQFF TGTGCCAGCAGCCTCCCTCGGGTAGGGCTCAATGAGCAGTTCTTC
TRBJ2-7 NA TRBV9 TRBD1 CASSPTGQGLEQYF TGTGCCAGCAGCCCCACGGGACAGGGTCTCGAGCAGTACTTC
TRBJ1-2 NA TRBV5-1 NA CASSLEQGDGYTF TGCGCCAGCAGCTTGGAACAGGGCGATGGCTACACCTTC
TRBJ2-5 NA TRBV11-2 TRBD2 CASSLGTSGRALSGTQYF TGTGCCAGCAGCTTAGGGACTAGCGGGAGGGCCTTATCCGGGACCCAGTACTTC
TRBJ1-1 NA TRBV4-1 NA CASSQDPDSVMNTEAFF TGCGCCAGCAGCCAAGACCCCGACAGTGTAATGAACACTGAAGCTTTCTTT
TRBJ2-3 NA TRBV5-4 TRBD2 CASSSLAGHTDTQYF TGTGCCAGCAGCTCACTAGCGGGACACACAGATACGCAGTATTTT
TRBJ1-1 NA TRBV20-1 NA CSADAWGTPGMNTEAFF TGCAGTGCCGACGCGTGGGGGACGCCGGGCATGAACACTGAAGCTTTCTTT
TRBJ2-7 once TRBV30 TRBD1 CAWTGTGAGEQYF TGTGCCTGGACCGGGACAGGGGCGGGGGAGCAGTACTTC
TRBJ2-7 once TRBV19 NA CASSTASYSYEQYF TGTGCCAGTAGCACTGCTAGCTACTCCTACGAGCAGTACTTC
TRBJ2-3 NA TRBV29-1 NA CSVGPRDTQYF TGCAGCGTTGGTCCCCGAGATACGCAGTATTTT
TRBJ2-7 once TRBV5-1 TRBD1 CASRLELRDRGREQYF TGCGCCAGCAGATTAGAACTCCGGGACAGGGGGCGCGAGCAGTACTTC
TRBJ2-4 NA TRBV15 TRBD2 CATSQSRTGTSGDIQYF TGTGCCACCAGCCAGTCTCGTACCGGGACTAGCGGAGACATTCAGTACTTC
TRBJ2-1 NA TRBV14 TRBD2 CASSQVAGGSDEQFF TGTGCCAGCAGCCAAGTAGCGGGAGGCTCCGATGAGCAGTTCTTC
TRBJ1-4 NA TRBV20-1 NA CSALGATNEKLFF TGCAGTGCCCTCGGAGCAACTAATGAAAAACTGTTTTTT
TRBJ2-3 NA TRBV4-1 TRBD1 CASSHPTGNFADTQYF TGCGCCAGCAGCCACCCGACAGGGAACTTCGCAGATACGCAGTATTTT
TRBJ2-5 NA TRBV12-5 NA CASGFSGQETQYF TGTGCTAGTGGTTTTAGCGGCCAAGAGACCCAGTACTTC
TRBJ2-1 NA TRBV27 NA CASSFFPSVDNEQFF TGTGCCAGCTCCTTTTTCCCTAGCGTCGACAATGAGCAGTTCTTC
TRBJ2-7 NA TRBV7-9 TRBD1 CASSLRRGQGSYEQYF TGTGCCAGCAGCTTAAGGAGGGGACAGGGGTCCTACGAGCAGTACTTC
TRBJ2-7 NA TRBV29-1 TRBD1 CSVIRGTGITYEQYF TGCAGCGTCATACGTGGGACAGGGATAACCTACGAGCAGTACTTC
TRBJ2-7 NA TRBV2 TRBD2 CASSWGTSGRYEQYF TGTGCCAGCAGCTGGGGGACTAGCGGGAGATACGAGCAGTACTTC
TRBJ2-3 NA TRBV20-1 TRBD1 CSAYGQGVITDTQYF TGCAGTGCCTACGGACAGGGGGTTATCACAGATACGCAGTATTTT
TRBJ2-7 NA TRBV6-4 NA CASIPRGHYEQYF TGTGCCAGCATTCCGAGAGGACACTACGAGCAGTACTTC
TRBJ1-1 NA TRBV3-1 NA CASSPWSAGAEAFF TGTGCCAGCAGCCCGTGGTCAGCCGGGGCTGAAGCTTTCTTT
TRBJ2-1 NA TRBV4-1 NA CASSQIGRGPRNNEQFF TGCGCCAGCAGCCAGATCGGGAGAGGACCTAGGAACAATGAGCAGTTCTTC
TRBJ2-2 NA TRBV5-4 TRBD2 CASSSSGSGELFF TGTGCCAGCAGCTCTAGCGGGAGCGGGGAGCTGTTTTTT
TRBJ2-3 NA TRBV3-1 TRBD2 CASSQEASGSTDTQYF TGTGCCAGCAGCCAAGAGGCTAGCGGTAGCACAGATACGCAGTATTTT
TRBJ1-5 NA TRBV12-3/TRBV12-4 NA CASSSRVSNQPQHF TGTGCCAGCAGTTCGCGGGTTAGCAATCAGCCCCAGCATTTT
TRBJ2-1 few TRBV4-1 NA CASSQDPSSYNEQFF TGCGCCAGCAGCCAAGATCCCAGCTCCTACAATGAGCAGTTCTTC
TRBJ1-5 NA TRBV28 NA CASSFELRTVDQPQHF TGTGCCAGCAGTTTTGAGTTGAGAACGGTTGATCAGCCCCAGCATTTT
TRBJ2-7 NA TRBV30 TRBD1 CAWATGTYEQYF TGTGCCTGGGCGACAGGGACCTACGAGCAGTACTTC
TRBJ1-2 few TRBV12-3/TRBV12-4 NA CASSLENYGYTF TGTGCCAGCAGTTTAGAGAACTATGGCTACACCTTC
TRBJ2-5 NA TRBV2 NA CASSEGYGETQYF TGTGCCAGCAGTGAGGGCTATGGGGAGACCCAGTACTTC
TRBJ2-2 NA TRBV12-3/TRBV12-4 TRBD2 CASSQGRGDTGELFF TGTGCCAGCAGCCAAGGCCGGGGGGACACCGGGGAGCTGTTTTTT
TRBJ2-1 NA TRBV29-1 TRBD1 CSVENRGQGEQFF TGCAGCGTTGAAAACAGGGGGCAGGGTGAGCAGTTCTTC
TRBJ2-7 NA TRBV20-1 NA CSAIVSRAGAIHYEQYF TGCAGTGCTATAGTCTCGCGGGCGGGCGCCATCCACTACGAGCAGTACTTC